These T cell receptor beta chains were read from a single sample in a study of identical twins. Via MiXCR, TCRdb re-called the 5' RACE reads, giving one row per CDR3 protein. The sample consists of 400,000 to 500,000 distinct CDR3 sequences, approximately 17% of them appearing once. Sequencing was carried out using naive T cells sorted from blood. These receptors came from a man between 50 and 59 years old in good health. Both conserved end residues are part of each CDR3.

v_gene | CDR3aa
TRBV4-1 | CASSQHSENSYEQYF
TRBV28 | CASSDPPGTVYSNQPQHF
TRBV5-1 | CASSPGRFTDTQYF
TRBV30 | CAWSEEGRGQPQHF
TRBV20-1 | CSVTTQGAGPGELFF
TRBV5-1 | CASSPRTGSNTEAFF
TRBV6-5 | CASRGQGYEQYF
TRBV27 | CASMTVGEEQYF
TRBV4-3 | CASSQGSPEGEQYF
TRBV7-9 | CASSLTPQRAFF
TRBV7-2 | CASSWGLAGGEQYF
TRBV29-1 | CSVETGVTWDGDSYEQYF
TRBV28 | CASREAGVYEQYF
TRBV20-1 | CSASGTSGGGTQYF
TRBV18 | CASSRSMQETQYF
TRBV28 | CASRNTRDSVYEQYF
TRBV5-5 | CASSLDLGPTLEAFF
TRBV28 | CASSSGGEGATNEKLFF
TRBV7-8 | CASSLMAGGYEQYF
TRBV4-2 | CASSQDSGGGSGGNTIYF
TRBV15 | CATSIHGGPAGGVDTQYF
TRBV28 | CASSRTGSRSPLHF
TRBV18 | CASSPPGTANHAGELFF
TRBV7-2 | CASSPQGRRNEQFF
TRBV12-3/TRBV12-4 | CASSPSFGEQYF
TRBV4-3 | CASSHDVRSGELFF
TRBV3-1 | CASRGAGSTQYF
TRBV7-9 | CASSAFAGSGNTIYF
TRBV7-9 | CASSRGSGGSVTQYF
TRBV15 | CATSSRRFSGELFF
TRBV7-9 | CASDGGELFF
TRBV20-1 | CSARTFDGNQPQHF
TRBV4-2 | CASKERRESWEKLFF
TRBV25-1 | CASSELESSYNEQFF
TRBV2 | CASSGLGGWDTQYF
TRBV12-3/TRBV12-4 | CASSLPGTFSPLHF
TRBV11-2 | CASFKRPDEQYF
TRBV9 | CASSVEGRAVSTDTQYF
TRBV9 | CASSADLTRLEQFF
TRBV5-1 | CASRKEGAYNSPLHF
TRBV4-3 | CASSQEMTDSYEQYF